These 10 T cell receptor beta chains originate from one sample sequenced in a study of blood T cells in healthy people across ages. A J-beta primer mix and a sample-barcoded 5' primer were used in a second PCR of about 7 to 12 cycles. TCRdb itself ran the 5' RACE reads through MiXCR, one entry per CDR3 protein. The sample shows over 700,000 distinct CDR3 sequences, about 25% of them seen only once. The sample also formed part of further work on T cells of mothers and their children.

Specimen: blood. The receptor set was obtained from a boy younger than 18 in good health.

This rearrangement joins TRBV28 to TRBJ2-7; 8 nucleotides agree with TRBD2. V shed 2 bases, J shed 2 bases, and the junction held 8 bases outside the gene matches. CDR1 is MDHEN and CDR2 is SYDVKM in the germline V gene. This CDR3 has 16 residues. In nucleotides, the CDR3 is TGTGCCAGCAGTTTAGCGGGAGGACCCCTTACCTACGAGCAGTACTTC. Its translation is CASSLAGGPLTYEQYF. Using reference TRBV28 and TRBJ2-7 for the parts outside the CDR3, the full variable domain is DVKVTQSSRYLVKRTGEKVFLECVQDMDHENMFWYRQDPGLGLRLIYFSYDVKMKEKGDIPEGYSVSREKKERFSLILESASTNQTSMYLCASSLAGGPLTYEQYFGPGTRLTVT.

This clonotype was picked up one time. The chain combines TRBV5-1 with TRBJ2-1, with TRBD2 as a possible D gene (6 bases). V was clipped by 4 bases and J by 3 bases, with 20 bases between them. Germline CDR1 reads SGHRS; CDR2 reads YFSETQ. The CDR3 loop spans 17 amino acids. The CDR3 protein is CASSPPRSGALYNEQFF. The CDR3 DNA reads TGCGCCAGCAGCCCACCTCGTTCGGGAGCCCTCTACAATGAGCAGTTCTTC.

This clonotype was counted only a few times. The chain carries TRBV20-1 and TRBJ2-3; 7 nucleotides agree with TRBD2. Germline V gene data show CDR1 as DFQATT and CDR2 as SNEGSKA (reference sequence). V was pared by 4 bases and J by 6 bases, with 10 bases of the junction left unmatched. This CDR3 comprises 14 residues. DNA for the CDR3: TGCAGTGCTAATTCCGGCGGGAGAGATGATACGCAGTATTTT. This encodes CSANSGGRDDTQYF.

This clonotype was seen a handful of times. The chain is built from TRBV3-1 and TRBJ1-2; the D is unclear. Trimming took 0 bases from V and 0 from J, leaving 11 bases between them. Germline V lookup: CDR1 LGHDT, CDR2 YNNKEL (reference sequence). The CDR3 is 16 residues long. CDR3 loop: CASSQEEKESNYGYTF. The CDR3 DNA sequence: TGTGCCAGCAGCCAAGAGGAAAAGGAGTCTAACTATGGCTACACCTTC.

This clonotype was observed a handful of times. This rearrangement joins TRBV4-3 to TRBJ2-3, with 9 bases matching TRBD2. In germline, CDR1 is LGHNA, CDR2 YSLEER. The J segment lost 3 bases and the V segment lost 0 bases, leaving 4 bases of the junction unmatched. The CDR3 runs 16 residues. CDR3 sequence reads: CASSQDRGGATDTQYF. The CDR3 DNA reads TGCGCCAGCAGCCAAGATCGCGGGGGGGCTACAGATACGCAGTATTTT.

This clonotype was seen a few times. This chain connects TRBV27 to TRBJ2-7, with D tentatively TRBD1 or TRBD2 (5 bases each). Germline lookup yields CDR1 MNHEY and CDR2 SMNVEV (reference sequence). V was pared by 3 bases and J by 4 bases, with 16 bases between. The CDR3 runs to 15 residues. CDR3 sequence reads: CASSLGVGVWYEQYF. CDR3 nucleotides: TGTGCCAGCAGTTTGGGGGTGGGGGTATGGTACGAGCAGTACTTC.

In regard to this clonotype: One end of the junction varies from germline; a read error may be responsible. The chain couples TRBV7-9 to TRBJ2-2, with D perhaps matching TRBD1 (5 bases). Germline CDR1 is SEHNR and CDR2 is FQNEAQ (reference sequence). The CDR3 consists of 16 residues. CDR3 coding DNA: TGTGCCAGCGGCTTTGATCAGGACAAAAACACCGGGGAGCTGTTTTTT. It encodes CASGFDQDKNTGELFF.

This chain connects TRBV7-2 to TRBJ2-5; 10 bases are shared with TRBD1. The germline V gene has CDR1 SGHTA and CDR2 FQGNSA. This CDR3 is 16 amino acids long. V dropped 7 bases and J dropped 11; count of bases not matched to a gene: 19. The CDR3 DNA follows: TGTGCCAGCAACCCCATCTCGACAGGGGGCGCGGAGGAGCAGTACTTC. This translates into CASNPISTGGAEEQYF. Complete variable domain (other parts from reference TRBV7-2 and TRBJ2-5): GAGVSQSPSNKVTEKGKDVELRCDPISGHTALYWYRQSLGQGLEFLIYFQGNSAPDKSGLPSDRFSAERTGGSVSTLTIQRTQQEDSAVYLCASNPISTGGAEEQYFGPGTRLLVL.

The rearrangement uses TRBV7-9 and TRBJ1-6; 9 nucleotides match TRBD1. Germline CDR1 and CDR2: SEHNR and FQNEAQ (reference sequence). V was clipped by 2 bases and J by 6 bases; unmatched bases: 8. This CDR3 has 17 residues. Written as DNA, the CDR3 is TGTGCCAGCAGCTTAACCCCGGACAGGGGATTTAATTCACCCCTCCACTTT. Amino acid sequence: CASSLTPDRGFNSPLHF.

The chain combines TRBV7-2 with TRBJ1-5; the match to TRBD1 covers 8 bases. The V and J ends lost 3 bases and 8 bases, in that order; junction bases with no gene match: 9. The germline V gene has CDR1 SGHTA and CDR2 FQGNSA. This CDR3 is 15 amino acids long. CDR3 nucleotide sequence: TGTGCCAGCAGCTTCGTGAGAGACAGGGGTGAGCCCCAGCATTTT. Amino acid sequence: CASSFVRDRGEPQHF.